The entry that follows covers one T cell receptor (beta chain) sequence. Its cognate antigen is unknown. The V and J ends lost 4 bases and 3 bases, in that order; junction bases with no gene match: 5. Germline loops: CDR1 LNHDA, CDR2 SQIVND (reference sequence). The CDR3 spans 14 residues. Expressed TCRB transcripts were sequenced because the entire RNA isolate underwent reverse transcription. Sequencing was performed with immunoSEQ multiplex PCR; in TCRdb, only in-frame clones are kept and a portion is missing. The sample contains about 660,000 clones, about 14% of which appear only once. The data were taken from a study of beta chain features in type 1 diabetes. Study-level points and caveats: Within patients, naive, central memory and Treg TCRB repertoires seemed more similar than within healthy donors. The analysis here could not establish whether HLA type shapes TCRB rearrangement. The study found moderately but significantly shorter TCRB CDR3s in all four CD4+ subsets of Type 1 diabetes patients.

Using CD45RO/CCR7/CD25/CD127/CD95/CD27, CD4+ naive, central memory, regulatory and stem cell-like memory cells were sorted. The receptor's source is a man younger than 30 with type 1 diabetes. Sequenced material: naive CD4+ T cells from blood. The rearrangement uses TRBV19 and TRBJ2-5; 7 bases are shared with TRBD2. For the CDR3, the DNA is TGTGCCAGTAGTACGGGGGGAAGGAAAGAGACCCAGTACTTC. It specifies CASSTGGRKETQYF.